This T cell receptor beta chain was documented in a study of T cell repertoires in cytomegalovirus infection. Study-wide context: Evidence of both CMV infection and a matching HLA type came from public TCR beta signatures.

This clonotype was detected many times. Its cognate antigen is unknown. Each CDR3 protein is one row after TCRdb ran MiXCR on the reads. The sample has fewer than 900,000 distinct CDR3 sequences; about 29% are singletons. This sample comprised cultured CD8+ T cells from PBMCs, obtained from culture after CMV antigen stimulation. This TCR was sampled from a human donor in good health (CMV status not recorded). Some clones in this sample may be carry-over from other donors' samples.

CDR3 sequence reads: CASRNGYNEQFF. CDR3 sequence (DNA): TGTGCCAGCAGGAATGGTTACAATGAGCAGTTCTTC. The chain couples TRBV11-2 to TRBJ2-1; D is uncertain. Germline V CDR1 and CDR2: SGHAT, FQNNGV. The V and J ends lost 6 bases and 4 bases respectively, with 7 bases between them. There are 12 residues in the CDR3.